This record covers a single T cell receptor beta chain. The antigen remains undetermined. Sequence at one end of the junction differs from germline and may be a read error. Naive CD4+ cells had CD25+ Tregs removed. The CDR3 length is 18 residues. CDR1 is SGHKS, CDR2 YYEKEE, per germline (reference sequence). Whole-study results and caveats: Greatest tumor Treg TCR overlap was with tumor naive CD4+ cells.

MiXCR was run by TCRdb on the 5' RACE reads, yielding one entry per CDR3 protein. The table includes about 40,000 distinct CDR3 sequences, over 15% detected once. This clonotype was sampled from a female donor with breast cancer. The chain is built from TRBV5-5 and TRBJ2-7; weak D call: TRBD1 (6 bases). The sequenced sample was naive CD4+ T cells sorted from a lymph node. The subset here: naive CD4+ T cells, CD4+CD45RA+CD25-. DNA for the CDR3: TGTGCCAGCAGCCCCGGGGCAGGGGCCCTAAGGGGAACCTACGGGCAGTACTTC. It encodes CASSPGAGALRGTYGQYF.